What follows are 30 T cell receptor beta chains derived from one specimen sequenced in a study of T cells in Graves' hyperthyroidism and ophthalmopathy (dated by TCRdb to about 2019). The library came from multiplex PCR. Reads for this sample came from an Illumina HiSeq 2000. Amplification of TCR beta CDR3 regions was carried out from RNA transcripts. A first-round RT-PCR of the TCR CDR3 used the HTBI primer set with the Qiagen OneStep RT-PCR kit. TCRdb reran the public reads through fastp at Q25 and MiXCR, keeping productive beta chains. For every CDR3 protein sequence, its rows merge into one entry that carries the most common genes and DNA. This sample gives about 620,000 distinct CDR3 sequences in total; around 15% of them show up just once. 3.5% to 4% of the sample belongs to the ten largest clones. The sequencing sample was made of blood. The receptors were gathered from a woman in her 30s with Graves' hyperthyroidism.

This clonotype was counted many times. The chain recombines TRBV6-1 with TRBJ1-2, with a tentative D call TRBD1 (5 bases). V was shortened by 6 bases and J by 6 bases, with 26 bases between the two germline ends. The CDR3 consists of 17 residues. In germline, CDR1 is MNHNS, CDR2 SASEGT. The CDR3: CASRPPGTVLGGDGYTF. DNA for the CDR3: TGTGCCAGCAGGCCCCCCGGGACCGTGCTTGGGGGGGATGGCTACACCTTC.

There are many counts of this clonotype. The rearrangement joins TRBV20-1 to TRBJ2-3; 14 bases agree with TRBD2. Germline V gives CDR1 DFQATT, CDR2 SNEGSKA (reference sequence). J was trimmed by 6 bases and V by 0 bases; bases with no gene match: 11. This CDR3 has 18 amino acids. The CDR3 spells CSARDIRLAGGAGDTQYF. In nucleotides, the CDR3 is TGCAGTGCTAGAGATATTAGACTAGCGGGAGGGGCGGGCGATACGCAGTATTTT.

This clonotype was seen repeatedly, ten times or more. V gene TRBV12-3 or TRBV12-4 combines with J gene TRBJ2-1; 9 bases are shared with TRBD2. This CDR3 is built from 16 residues. J gave up 0 bases and V 5 bases, and 5 bases lay outside the gene matches. The CDR3 DNA is TGTGCCAGCAGTCCCAGACTAGCGGTCTCCTACAATGAGCAGTTCTTC. Translating it yields CASSPRLAVSYNEQFF.

The CDR3 here is CASREERDNEQFF. The CDR3 nucleotides are TGTGCCTCCCGGGAGGAGCGCGACAATGAGCAGTTCTTC. The chain recombines TRBV2 with TRBJ2-1; TRBD2 matches 7 bases. Germline V gene sequence: CDR1 SNHLY, CDR2 FYNNEI. Losses at the gene ends were 11 bases for V and 5 bases for J; bases not matched to a gene: 9. This CDR3 is 13 amino acids long.

There are a few counts of this clonotype. The V and J genes are TRBV6-5 and TRBJ1-5, with unresolved D. This CDR3 is 14 amino acids long. V lost 2 bases to trimming and J lost 6 bases, with 11 bases between them. Germline assignment: CDR1 MNHEY and CDR2 SVGAGI. The DNA for the CDR3 is TGTGCCAGCAGTTACGTGGGAAACGGTCAGCCCCAGCATTTT. Its protein is CASSYVGNGQPQHF.

Only a few counts were recorded for this clonotype. The chain has TRBV6-1 and TRBJ2-1; TRBD2 matches at 11 bases. Germline lookup yields CDR1 MNHNS and CDR2 SASEGT. The CDR3 runs to 14 residues. After removal of 5 bases from V and 5 bases from J, the junction contained 2 bases not matched to a gene. The chain's CDR3 is CASSTSGSHNEQFF. The CDR3, as DNA: TGTGCCAGCAGTACTAGCGGGAGCCACAATGAGCAGTTCTTC.

V and J are TRBV13 and TRBJ1-2, with D maybe TRBD1 (5 bases). There are 14 residues in the CDR3. The V and J ends lost 5 bases and 0 bases respectively, with 10 bases between them. Germline V gene lookup returns CDR1 PRHDT and CDR2 FYEKMQ (reference sequence). DNA of the CDR3: TGTGCCAGCAGCGATTGGACAACTAACTATGGCTACACCTTC. As protein: CASSDWTTNYGYTF.

This clonotype was recorded at least ten times. This chain connects TRBV11-3 to TRBJ2-1; 12 nucleotides agree with TRBD2. This CDR3 has 15 residues. V dropped 4 bases and J dropped 5; count of bases not matched to a gene: 3. Per germline, CDR1 SGHNT and CDR2 YENEEA. The DNA of the CDR3 is TGTGCCAGCAGCTATGGACTAGCGGGACACAATGAGCAGTTCTTC. Translating it yields CASSYGLAGHNEQFF.

Ten or more counts support this clonotype. The CDR3 sequence: CASSLEVGFSYEQYF. DNA of the CDR3: TGTGCCAGCAGCTTAGAAGTGGGCTTCTCCTACGAGCAGTACTTC. The V call is TRBV7-9, the J call TRBJ2-7; D unclear. The CDR3 has 15 amino acids. Germline CDR1 reads SEHNR; CDR2 reads FQNEAQ (reference sequence). With 1 base removed from V and 0 bases from J, the gap between germline ends came to 10 bases. Full variable domain (missing parts from reference TRBV7-9 and TRBJ2-7): DTGVSQNPRHKITKRGQNVTFRCDPISEHNRLYWYRQTLGQGPEFLTYFQNEAQLEKSRLLSDRFSAERPKGSFSTLEIQRTEQGDSAMYLCASSLEVGFSYEQYFGPGTRLTVT.

This clonotype was counted a few times. The chain employs TRBV29-1 and TRBJ1-3, with D hard to call. Germline V gives CDR1 SQVTM, CDR2 ANQGSEA. This CDR3 is built from 13 residues. V lost 5 bases and J lost 1, with 9 bases in between. CDR3 sequence: CSVQPGSGNTIYF. CDR3 nucleotide sequence: TGCAGCGTTCAGCCGGGTTCTGGAAACACCATATATTTT.

A few counts support this clonotype. This chain joins TRBV7-8 and TRBJ2-4, with D hard to call. The ends were cut back, 5 bases at V and 0 bases at J, with 11 bases in the middle. The CDR3 has 15 amino acids. Per the germline V gene, CDR1 is SGHVS and CDR2 is FQNEAQ. CDR3 nucleotide sequence: TGTGCCAGCAGCCAGACATGGGAAGCCAAAAACATTCAGTACTTC. It is translated as CASSQTWEAKNIQYF.

In this sample, this clonotype turned up many times. The chain employs TRBV20-1 and TRBJ2-5, with 8 positions matching TRBD1. Germline V CDR1 and CDR2: DFQATT, SNEGSKA (reference sequence). CDR3 length: 15 residues. J was trimmed by 2 bases and V by 0 bases; bases with no gene match: 5. CDR3 nucleotide sequence: TGCAGTGCTAGAGAGGACAGGGTGTTACAAGAGACCCAGTACTTC. Residues: CSAREDRVLQETQYF.

This clonotype was counted only a few times. The J gene is TRBJ2-5, the V gene TRBV14; D possibly matches TRBD1 or TRBD2 (5 bases each). This CDR3 comprises 17 residues. The V and J ends lost 4 bases and 5 bases respectively, with 23 bases between them. The germline V gene has CDR1 SGHDN and CDR2 FVKESK. In nucleotides, the CDR3 is TGTGCCAGCAGCCCCGCGTTTCCGGACCGGGGACGGGAGACCCAGTACTTC. Its protein product is CASSPAFPDRGRETQYF.

With regard to this clonotype: A much larger clone differs by one base, so this may be a read error. The rearrangement joins TRBV11-1 to TRBJ1-1; the match to TRBD1 covers 8 bases. This CDR3 is built from 15 residues. Germline V gene lookup returns CDR1 SGHAT and CDR2 FQDESV (reference sequence). CDR3 sequence reads: CAGSPRTGYNTEAFF. The CDR3 DNA sequence: TGTGCCGGCAGCCCCAGGACAGGGTATAACACTGAAGCTTTCTTT. The entire variable domain, with the rest obtained from reference TRBV11-1 and TRBJ1-1, is as follows: EAEVAQSPRYKITEKSQAVAFWCDPISGHATLYWYRQILGQGPELLVQFQDESVVDDSQLPKDRFSAERLKGVDSTLKIQPAELGDSAMYLCAGSPRTGYNTEAFFGQGTRLTVV.

The chain employs TRBV30 and TRBJ2-4; a weak D match, TRBD2 (6 bases). The germline gives CDR1 GTSNPN, CDR2 SVGIG (reference sequence). CDR3 length: 14 amino acids. Trimming pared 2 bases from V and 2 bases from J, leaving 10 bases between. CDR3 sequence: CAWSYSGTKNIQYF. CDR3 in DNA: TGTGCCTGGAGTTATAGCGGTACCAAAAACATTCAGTACTTC. The variable domain in full, with the rest retrieved from reference TRBV30 and TRBJ2-4, is SQTIHQWPATLVQPVGSPLSLECTVEGTSNPNLYWYRQAAGRGLQLLFYSVGIGQISSEVPQNLSASRPQDRQFILSSKKLLLSDSGFYLCAWSYSGTKNIQYFGAGTRLSVL.

This clonotype was recorded at least ten times. The chain links TRBV6-2 or TRBV6-3 to TRBJ1-1; weak D call: TRBD1 (5 bases). From germline, CDR1 is MNHEY and CDR2 SVGEGT. V dropped 8 bases and J dropped 1 base, with 14 bases sitting between them. CDR3 length: 14 residues. For the CDR3, the DNA is TGTGCCAGCGGCTGGGTGGGGCCGAACACTGAAGCTTTCTTT. Its protein is CASGWVGPNTEAFF.

The V call is TRBV30, the J call TRBJ1-2; no reliable D call. The CDR3 is 13 amino acids. Germline V gene lookup returns CDR1 GTSNPN and CDR2 SVGIG (reference sequence). The V and J ends lost 3 bases and 4 bases respectively, with 12 bases between them. The DNA for the CDR3 is TGTGCCTGGAGAATTAGAGATTCCTATGGCTACACCTTC. Its protein product is CAWRIRDSYGYTF. Combining the CDR3 with reference TRBV30 and TRBJ1-2 gives the whole variable domain SQTIHQWPATLVQPVGSPLSLECTVEGTSNPNLYWYRQAAGRGLQLLFYSVGIGQISSEVPQNLSASRPQDRQFILSSKKLLLSDSGFYLCAWRIRDSYGYTFGSGTRLTVV.

This clonotype was seen many times. The rearrangement uses TRBV20-1 and TRBJ1-2; 7 nucleotides agree with TRBD1. This CDR3 has 14 amino acids. The V and J ends lost 1 base and 4 bases, in that order; junction bases with no gene match: 6. The germline gives CDR1 DFQATT, CDR2 SNEGSKA (reference sequence). The CDR3 loop reads CSARVAGGGYGYTF. DNA of the CDR3: TGCAGTGCTAGAGTGGCAGGGGGTGGCTATGGCTACACCTTC.

This clonotype was seen many times. The chain carries TRBV24-1 and TRBJ2-1; unclear D gene. Per the germline V gene, CDR1 is KGHDR and CDR2 is SFDVKD. This CDR3 comprises 11 residues. The V and J ends lost 3 bases and 7 bases respectively, with 3 bases between them. CDR3 nucleotide sequence: TGTGCCACCAGTGATGCGAATGAGCAGTTCTTC. Translating it yields CATSDANEQFF.

The chain joins TRBV19 to TRBJ2-7; a weak D match, TRBD2 (5 bases). The V gene's germline CDR1 is LNHDA and CDR2 SQIVND (reference sequence). The V gene lost 6 bases and the J gene lost 3 bases, with 12 bases spanning the gap. The CDR3 is 13 amino acids. The CDR3 spells CASSEGPIYEQYF. The CDR3 DNA is TGTGCCAGTAGCGAGGGTCCGATCTACGAGCAGTACTTC.

This clonotype appeared many times. This rearrangement joins TRBV28 to TRBJ1-1; 9 nucleotides match TRBD1. Germline CDR1 MDHEN, CDR2 SYDVKM. V shed 6 bases and J 1 base; nucleotides not matched to a gene: 6. The CDR3 totals 15 residues. The CDR3 DNA sequence: TGTGCCAGCAGCGAACAGGGGGCTAGGAACACTGAAGCTTTCTTT. This codes for CASSEQGARNTEAFF. The full variable domain, its missing parts supplied by reference TRBV28 and TRBJ1-1, is DVKVTQSSRYLVKRTGEKVFLECVQDMDHENMFWYRQDPGLGLRLIYFSYDVKMKEKGDIPEGYSVSREKKERFSLILESASTNQTSMYLCASSEQGARNTEAFFGQGTRLTVV.

The count of this clonotype is one. This chain joins TRBV10-3 and TRBJ1-3; D unresolved. The CDR3 has 12 amino acids. V was clipped by 11 bases and J by 0 bases, with 8 bases between them. Germline values: CDR1 ENHRY, CDR2 SYGVKD. The CDR3 protein is CASGRSGNTIYF. Written as DNA, the CDR3 is TGTGCCTCCGGACGCTCTGGAAACACCATATATTTT.

This clonotype was counted ten times or more. The CDR3 here is CASSSPDRLYSYEQYF. The CDR3 DNA sequence: TGTGCCAGCAGTTCTCCCGACAGACTATACTCCTACGAGCAGTACTTC. This sequence joins TRBV27 and TRBJ2-7; D could derive from TRBD1 or TRBD2 (5 bases each). This CDR3 has 16 amino acids. Trimming removed 4 bases from V and 0 bases from J, with 16 bases in between. Looked up from germline, CDR1 is MNHEY and CDR2 is SMNVEV (reference sequence).

The J gene is TRBJ1-2, the V gene TRBV19, with D maybe TRBD1 (5 bases). Germline-derived CDR1 and CDR2 are LNHDA and SQIVND (reference sequence). Between the trimmed V and J ends, which lost 6 bases and 2 bases, there was a span of 10 bases. CDR3 size: 13 residues. CDR3 coding DNA: TGTGCCAGTAGATTGGACATCAACTATGGCTACACCTTC. Amino acids: CASRLDINYGYTF. Full variable domain (missing parts from reference TRBV19 and TRBJ1-2): DGGITQSPKYLFRKEGQNVTLSCEQNLNHDAMYWYRQDPGQGLRLIYYSQIVNDFQKGDIAEGYSVSREKKESFPLTVTSAQKNPTAFYLCASRLDINYGYTFGSGTRLTVV.

The sample holds a few counts of this clonotype. This sequence joins TRBV6-1 and TRBJ2-5, with D unresolved. V lost 5 bases and J 0 bases, leaving 13 bases between the germline ends. CDR3 length: 15 amino acids. Germline V CDR1 and CDR2: MNHNS, SASEGT. The CDR3 nucleotides read TGTGCCAGCAGTTTTCGAAGCCGGGACCAAGAGACCCAGTACTTC. Translation: CASSFRSRDQETQYF.

In its sample, this clonotype was seen many times. The chain employs TRBV2 and TRBJ2-3, with D hard to call. V gave up 3 bases and J gave up 5 bases, with 9 bases separating them. CDR1 is SNHLY and CDR2 is FYNNEI in the germline V gene. The CDR3 has 13 residues. The CDR3 is CASSDPMGDTQYF. In nucleotides, the CDR3 is TGTGCCAGCAGTGACCCGATGGGAGATACGCAGTATTTT.

This clonotype has a handful of counts. The chain couples TRBV11-2 to TRBJ2-5; either TRBD1 or TRBD2 may supply D (5 bases each). The CDR3 runs 15 residues. The germline V and J ends were trimmed by 1 base and 5 bases, with 14 bases remaining between them. Germline values: CDR1 SGHAT, CDR2 FQNNGV. The CDR3 sequence is CASSLVGTGRETQYF. CDR3 sequence (DNA): TGTGCCAGCAGCTTAGTCGGGACCGGAAGGGAGACCCAGTACTTC.

This clonotype was seen a handful of times. V gene TRBV11-2 combines with J gene TRBJ2-3; D unclear. The germline gives CDR1 SGHAT, CDR2 FQNNGV. This CDR3 spans 14 amino acids. Trimming pared 0 bases from V and 2 bases from J, leaving 6 bases between. CDR3 amino acids: CASSLDRHTDTQYF. Here the CDR3 DNA reads TGTGCCAGCAGCTTAGATCGCCACACAGATACGCAGTATTTT.

This clonotype showed up many times. This chain links TRBV11-2 with TRBJ2-7; D call uncertain. This CDR3 spans 15 amino acids. Trimming left V 5 bases short and J 2 bases short, with 16 bases between. Germline V gene sequence: CDR1 SGHAT, CDR2 FQNNGV. CDR3 DNA sequence: TGTGCCAGCAGCCTCCTTAAGAGATTTACCTACGAGCAGTACTTC. Protein product: CASSLLKRFTYEQYF.

This clonotype occurred many times. The J gene is TRBJ1-5, the V gene TRBV15, with no clear D. Per germline, CDR1 LNHNV and CDR2 YYDKDF (reference sequence). The CDR3 loop spans 15 amino acids. The V end was cut by 2 bases, the J end by 5 bases, with 13 bases between. Here the CDR3 reads CATSRLGRTDQPQHF. For the CDR3, the DNA is TGTGCCACCAGCAGACTGGGAAGGACCGATCAGCCCCAGCATTTT.